Listed below are T cell receptor beta chains from one sample, sequenced in a study of human T cells and chemical hapten exposure. MiXCR was run by TCRdb on the RACE reads, yielding one entry per CDR3 protein. The table lists about 85,000 distinct CDR3 sequences, approximately 9% of them singletons. This specimen was whole blood, taken in connection with sensitization to the hapten diphenylcyclopropenone (DPC). The receptors originated from a man between 35 and 55 years old with alopecia areata. Some clones in this sample may be carry-over from other donors' samples. CDR3s include the opening cysteine and the closing phenylalanine or tryptophan. D genes are given only for firm matches. Not every row has a clone size; where given, it reads once, few, many or a size class.

CDR3nt: TGTGCCAGCAGTTTTTCGAGCAAAATCGGGACCCAGTACTTC; CDR3aa: CASSFSSKIGTQYF; j_gene: TRBJ2-5; d_gene: NA; abundance: few; v_gene: TRBV27
CDR3nt: TGTGCCAGCAGTCTAGCGGGAGTGTACGAGCAGTACTTC; CDR3aa: CASSLAGVYEQYF; j_gene: TRBJ2-7; d_gene: TRBD2; abundance: many; v_gene: TRBV12-3/TRBV12-4
CDR3nt: TGCAGTGCTAATACCGGGACTAGCGGGCCAGATACGCAGTATTTT; CDR3aa: CSANTGTSGPDTQYF; j_gene: TRBJ2-3; d_gene: TRBD2; abundance: NA; v_gene: TRBV20-1
CDR3nt: TGTGCCTGGAAGGTTTCGGGGATGAACACTGAAGCTTTCTTT; CDR3aa: CAWKVSGMNTEAFF; j_gene: TRBJ1-1; d_gene: NA; abundance: many; v_gene: TRBV30
CDR3nt: TGTGCCAGCAGCCCCCGACAGGGCAATAATTCACCCCTCCACTTT; CDR3aa: CASSPRQGNNSPLHF; j_gene: TRBJ1-6; d_gene: TRBD1; abundance: many; v_gene: TRBV7-2
CDR3nt: TGTGCCAGCAGCCTACAAGCTTCGGGGACCGGGGAGCTGTTTTTT; CDR3aa: CASSLQASGTGELFF; j_gene: TRBJ2-2; d_gene: NA; abundance: few; v_gene: TRBV6-2/TRBV6-3
CDR3nt: TGTGCCAGTAGTATTGGTTCTGGCTACACCTTC; CDR3aa: CASSIGSGYTF; j_gene: TRBJ1-2; d_gene: NA; abundance: NA; v_gene: TRBV19
CDR3nt: TGTGCCAGTAGCCTACGGCTGAACACAGATACGCAGTATTTT; CDR3aa: CASSLRLNTDTQYF; j_gene: TRBJ2-3; d_gene: NA; abundance: NA; v_gene: TRBV19
CDR3nt: TGTGCCAGCCCAGTTCAGGGCGACACTGAAGCTTTCTTT; CDR3aa: CASPVQGDTEAFF; j_gene: TRBJ1-1; d_gene: NA; abundance: NA; v_gene: TRBV6-1
CDR3nt: TGCGCCAGCAGCTTGGTGGGGACTAGCGGAGGAGATACGCAGTATTTT; CDR3aa: CASSLVGTSGGDTQYF; j_gene: TRBJ2-3; d_gene: TRBD2; abundance: many; v_gene: TRBV5-1
CDR3nt: TGTGCCAGCAGTTCCAGAGATACAGGCTATGGCTACACCTTC; CDR3aa: CASSSRDTGYGYTF; j_gene: TRBJ1-2; d_gene: NA; abundance: many; v_gene: TRBV28
CDR3nt: TGCGCCAGCAGTCAATCTACCCAGGGGGCCTATTTAGCAGATACGCAGTATTTT; CDR3aa: CASSQSTQGAYLADTQYF; j_gene: TRBJ2-3; d_gene: TRBD1; abundance: few; v_gene: TRBV23-1
CDR3nt: TGCGCCTATTATAGCGGGGCTAATGAAAAACTGTTTTTT; CDR3aa: CAYYSGANEKLFF; j_gene: TRBJ1-4; d_gene: NA; abundance: few; v_gene: TRBV20-1
CDR3nt: TGTGCCAGCAGCCTGCGGGGGGTGGATGAGCAGTTCTTC; CDR3aa: CASSLRGVDEQFF; j_gene: TRBJ2-1; d_gene: TRBD2; abundance: few; v_gene: TRBV3-1
CDR3nt: TGTGCCAGCTCACCCGCAGCGGGAACGCAGTATTTT; CDR3aa: CASSPAAGTQYF; j_gene: TRBJ2-3; d_gene: TRBD2; abundance: NA; v_gene: TRBV18
CDR3nt: TGTGCCAGCAGTGAAGCGCACAGGGTCAATGAGCAGTTCTTC; CDR3aa: CASSEAHRVNEQFF; j_gene: TRBJ2-1; d_gene: NA; abundance: NA; v_gene: TRBV2
CDR3nt: TGTGCCAGCAGTACCCAGGGGGCCTATAATTCACCCCTCCACTTT; CDR3aa: CASSTQGAYNSPLHF; j_gene: TRBJ1-6; d_gene: TRBD1; abundance: few; v_gene: TRBV6-5
CDR3nt: TGCAGCATCCGGGACAGACAGTCAGGGGAGCAGTACTTC; CDR3aa: CSIRDRQSGEQYF; j_gene: TRBJ2-7; d_gene: TRBD1; abundance: many; v_gene: TRBV29-1
CDR3nt: TGTGCCAGCAGCCAACAGGGGGCAGAGACTAATGAAAAACTGTATTTT; CDR3aa: CASSQQGAETNEKLYF; j_gene: TRBJ1-4; d_gene: TRBD1; abundance: NA; v_gene: TRBV4-2
CDR3nt: TGCGCCAGCAGTCCGACCCTACTAGCGACTCAAGAGACCCAGTACTTC; CDR3aa: CASSPTLLATQETQYF; j_gene: TRBJ2-5; d_gene: TRBD2; abundance: NA; v_gene: TRBV4-3
CDR3nt: TGTGCCAGCAGCTTATCCGGATATCGAGAGACCCAGTACTTC; CDR3aa: CASSLSGYRETQYF; j_gene: TRBJ2-5; d_gene: NA; abundance: many; v_gene: TRBV7-9
CDR3nt: TGTGCCATCAGATCAGACAGGGGAAATTCCTACGAGCAGTACTTC; CDR3aa: CAIRSDRGNSYEQYF; j_gene: TRBJ2-7; d_gene: TRBD1; abundance: few; v_gene: TRBV10-3